This entry concerns a single T cell receptor (beta chain). Only in-frame clones appear in the TCRdb table, and some are missing; sequencing was by immunoSEQ multiplex PCR. The sample records around 63,000 clones, approximately 89% being singletons. Trimming took 5 bases from V and 7 from J; bases not matched to a gene: 6. The germline V gene encodes CDR1 MDHEN and CDR2 SYDVKM. The CDR3 is 15 residues long. This entry comes from a study of control samples from healthy donors and cancer patients. The chain has TRBV28 and TRBJ1-6, with 9 positions matching TRBD1. Specimen: PBMCs. The sequence derives from a woman between 45 and 65 years old with head and neck cancer. Written as DNA, the CDR3 is TGTGCCAGCAGTGTCACGACAGGGGGGAATTCACCCCTCCACTTT. Amino acids: CASSVTTGGNSPLHF.